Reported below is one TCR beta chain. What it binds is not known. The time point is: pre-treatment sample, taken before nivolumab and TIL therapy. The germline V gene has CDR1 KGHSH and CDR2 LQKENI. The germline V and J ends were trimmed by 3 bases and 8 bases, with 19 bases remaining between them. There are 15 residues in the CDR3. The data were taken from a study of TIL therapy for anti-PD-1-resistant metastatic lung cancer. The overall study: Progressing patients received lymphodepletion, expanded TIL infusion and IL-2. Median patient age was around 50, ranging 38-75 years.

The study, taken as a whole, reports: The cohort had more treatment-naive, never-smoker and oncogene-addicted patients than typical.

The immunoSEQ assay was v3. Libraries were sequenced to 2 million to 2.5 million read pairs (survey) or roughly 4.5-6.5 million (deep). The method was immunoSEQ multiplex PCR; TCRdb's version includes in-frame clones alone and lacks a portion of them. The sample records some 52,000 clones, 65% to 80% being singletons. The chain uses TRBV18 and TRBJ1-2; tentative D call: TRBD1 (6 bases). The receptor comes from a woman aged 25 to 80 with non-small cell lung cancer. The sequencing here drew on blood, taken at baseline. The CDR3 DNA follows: TGTGCCAGCTCACCGCCATCCCCAGGGGATAAGGGCTACACCTTC. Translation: CASSPPSPGDKGYTF.